The subject of this entry is one T cell receptor (beta chain). No cognate antigen has been identified for it. Nothing much larger sits one base from this clone, and base qualities are not available. A second Seattle source provided samples from volunteer blood donors who had recovered from COVID-19. Collaborating institutions collected whole blood in K2EDTA tubes following their own protocols. For TCRbeta analysis, collaborators shipped samples in one of three forms: frozen whole blood, isolated PBMCs, or DNA extracted from either of those sample types. TCRbeta CDR3 regions were amplified from genomic DNA by means of the immunoSEQ Assay, a bias-controlled multiplex PCR. Per the original workflow: Within the assay, amplification of reference gene primers was used to estimate how many nucleated cells each sample contained. Sequence reads were collapsed and filtered to measure the absolute abundance of every unique TCRbeta CDR3 rearrangement. For each sample, productive Simpson clonality was calculated as the square root of Simpson's diversity index over productive rearrangements. TCRdb took over this immuneACCESS table, retaining in-frame rearrangements with V and J assigned. Such tables are incomplete; in checked studies, under half of the missing clones stem from an unresolved V gene, and the remainder is unexplained. The V and J calls and clone size come from that table; D and trimming were worked out from the DNA. This sample lists some 230,000 clones; around 83% were detected once. The top ten clonotypes cover roughly 2.8% of the sample.

The data were obtained in a study of blood T cell repertoires in COVID-19 (dated by TCRdb to 2019 to 2021). A note on the overall study: Samples covering the acute and convalescent phases of COVID-19 were provided by collaborators in the United States, Italy and Spain. The material from the prospective study consisted of cDNA or gDNA derived from T cells, B-cell-depleted T cells, or PBMCs. Where available, HLA class I and class II types were taken from metadata supplied by the sample provider and were not determined by assay-based typing. Deeply sampled blood TCRbeta repertoires from subjects exposed to, actively infected with, or recovered from COVID-19 were included in the dataset. A de-identified subject ID, COVID-19 status, age in years and sex were almost always included in the sample metadata. The repertoires were released in a freely available public database intended as a resource for research on the immune response to SARS-CoV-2. Samples were obtained from the ongoing ImmuneRACE study (first 160 participants) and from some 1,300 subjects provided by 6 global collaborators. What the work shows at the level of the full study, not this receptor alone: The quantity of clinical and demographic metadata differed by source and by participant and was supplied without curation.

CDR1 and CDR2, per the germline V gene, are SGDLS and YYNGEE. The V end loses 0 bases and the J end loses 8 bases, and a stretch of 10 bases separates them. The CDR3 starts with the cysteine, ends with the phenylalanine, and has 13 residues. Only the CDR3 portion is preserved as DNA: 39 bases, with reading frame beginning at the first base. The V and J genes are TRBV9 and TRBJ2-3, with the D segment identity uncertain. The sample comprised peripheral blood. The sequence was obtained from a man aged 45-65 years who had recovered from COVID-19. The bases are TGTGCCAGCAGCGTAGAAATGTCGAGTACGCAGTATTTT. Translated, it reads CASSVEMSSTQYF.